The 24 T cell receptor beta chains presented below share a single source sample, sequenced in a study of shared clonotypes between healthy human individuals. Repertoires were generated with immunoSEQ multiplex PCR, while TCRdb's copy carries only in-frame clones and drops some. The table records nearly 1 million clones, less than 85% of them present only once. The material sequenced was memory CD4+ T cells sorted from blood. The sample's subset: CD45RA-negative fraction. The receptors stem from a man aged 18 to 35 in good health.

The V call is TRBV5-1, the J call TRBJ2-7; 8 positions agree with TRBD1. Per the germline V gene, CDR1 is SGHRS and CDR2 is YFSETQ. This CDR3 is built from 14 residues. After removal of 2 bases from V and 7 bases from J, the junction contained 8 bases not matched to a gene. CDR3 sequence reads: CASSFGQGAREQYF. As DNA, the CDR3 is TGCGCCAGCAGCTTCGGGCAGGGGGCGCGGGAGCAGTACTTC.

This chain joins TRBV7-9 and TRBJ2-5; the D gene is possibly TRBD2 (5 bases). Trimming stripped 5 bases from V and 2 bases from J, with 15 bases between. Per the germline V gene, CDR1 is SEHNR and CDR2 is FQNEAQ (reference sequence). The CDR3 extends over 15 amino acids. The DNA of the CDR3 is TGTGCCAGCAGCCCAACGGTGAGGGATCAAGAGACCCAGTACTTC. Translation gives CASSPTVRDQETQYF.

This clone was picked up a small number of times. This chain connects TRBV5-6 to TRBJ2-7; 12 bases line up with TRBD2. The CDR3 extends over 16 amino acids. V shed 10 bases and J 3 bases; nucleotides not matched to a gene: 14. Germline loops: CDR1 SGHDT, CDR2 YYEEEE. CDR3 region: CASEAGGLAGYYEQYF. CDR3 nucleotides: TGTGCCTCAGAGGCAGGGGGACTAGCGGGTTACTACGAGCAGTACTTC.

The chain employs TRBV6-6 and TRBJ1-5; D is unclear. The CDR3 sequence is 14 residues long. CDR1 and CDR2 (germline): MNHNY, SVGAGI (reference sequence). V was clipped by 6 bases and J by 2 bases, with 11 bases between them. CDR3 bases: TGTGCCAGCAGCCCATGGGGTGGCAATCAGCCCCAGCATTTT. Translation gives CASSPWGGNQPQHF.

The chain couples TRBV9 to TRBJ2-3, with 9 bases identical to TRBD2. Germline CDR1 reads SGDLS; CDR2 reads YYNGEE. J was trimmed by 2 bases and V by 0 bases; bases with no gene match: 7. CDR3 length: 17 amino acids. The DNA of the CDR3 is TGTGCCAGCAGCGTAGCCATAGCGGGAGCCGTCACAGATACGCAGTATTTT. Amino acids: CASSVAIAGAVTDTQYF.

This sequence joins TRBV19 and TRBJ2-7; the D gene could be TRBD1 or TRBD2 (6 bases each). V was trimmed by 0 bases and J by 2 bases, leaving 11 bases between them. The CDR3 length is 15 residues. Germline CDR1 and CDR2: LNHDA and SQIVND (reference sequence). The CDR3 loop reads CASSIDGRTAYEQYF. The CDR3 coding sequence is TGTGCCAGTAGTATAGATGGGAGGACAGCCTACGAGCAGTACTTC.

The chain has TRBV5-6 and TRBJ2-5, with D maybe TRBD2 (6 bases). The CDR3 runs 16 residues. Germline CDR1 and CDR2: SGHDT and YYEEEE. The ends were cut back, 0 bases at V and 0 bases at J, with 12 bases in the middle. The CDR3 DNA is TGTGCCAGCAGCTTGGAGGCGGGAAGGTACCAAGAGACCCAGTACTTC. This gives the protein CASSLEAGRYQETQYF.

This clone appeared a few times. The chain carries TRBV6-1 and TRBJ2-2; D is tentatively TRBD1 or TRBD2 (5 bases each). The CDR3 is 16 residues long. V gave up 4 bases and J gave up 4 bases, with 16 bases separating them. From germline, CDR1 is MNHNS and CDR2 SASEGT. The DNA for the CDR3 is TGTGCCAGCAGTGTAAATTGGGACCGGCCCACCGGGGAGCTGTTTTTT. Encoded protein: CASSVNWDRPTGELFF.

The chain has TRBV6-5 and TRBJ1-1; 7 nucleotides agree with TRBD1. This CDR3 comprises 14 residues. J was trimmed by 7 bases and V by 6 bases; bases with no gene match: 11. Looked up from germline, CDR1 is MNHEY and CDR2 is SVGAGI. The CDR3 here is CASSSKPGDSEAFF. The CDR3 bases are TGTGCCAGCAGCTCCAAGCCAGGGGACAGTGAAGCTTTCTTT.

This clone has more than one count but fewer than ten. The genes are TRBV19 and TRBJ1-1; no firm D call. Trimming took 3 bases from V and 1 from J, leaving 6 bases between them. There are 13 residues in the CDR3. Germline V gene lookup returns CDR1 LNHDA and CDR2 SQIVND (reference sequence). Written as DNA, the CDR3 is TGTGCCAGTAGTATGCGCAGGAACACTGAAGCTTTCTTT. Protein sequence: CASSMRRNTEAFF.

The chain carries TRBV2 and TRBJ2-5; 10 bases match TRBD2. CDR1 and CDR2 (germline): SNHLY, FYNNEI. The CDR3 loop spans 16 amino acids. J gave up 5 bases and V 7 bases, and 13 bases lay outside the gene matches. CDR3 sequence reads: CASKTALAGAGETQYF. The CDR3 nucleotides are TGTGCCAGCAAGACGGCTCTAGCGGGGGCGGGGGAGACCCAGTACTTC.

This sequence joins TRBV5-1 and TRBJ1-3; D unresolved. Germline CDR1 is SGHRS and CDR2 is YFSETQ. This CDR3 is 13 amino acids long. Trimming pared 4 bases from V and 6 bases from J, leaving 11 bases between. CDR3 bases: TGCGCCAGCAGCACTGGCACTACAAACACCATATATTTT. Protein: CASSTGTTNTIYF.

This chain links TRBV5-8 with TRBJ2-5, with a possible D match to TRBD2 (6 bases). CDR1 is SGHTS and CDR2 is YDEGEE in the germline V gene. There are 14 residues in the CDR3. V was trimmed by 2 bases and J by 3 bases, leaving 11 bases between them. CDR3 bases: TGTGCCAGCAGCTTACCCCGCGGGGAAGAGACCCAGTACTTC. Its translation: CASSLPRGEETQYF.

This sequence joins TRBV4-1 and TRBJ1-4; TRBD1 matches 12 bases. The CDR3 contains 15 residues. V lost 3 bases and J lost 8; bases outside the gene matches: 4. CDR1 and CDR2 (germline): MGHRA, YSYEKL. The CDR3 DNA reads TGCGCCAGCAGCCAGGGACAGGGGGCGCGAGAAAAACTGTTTTTT. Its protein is CASSQGQGAREKLFF.

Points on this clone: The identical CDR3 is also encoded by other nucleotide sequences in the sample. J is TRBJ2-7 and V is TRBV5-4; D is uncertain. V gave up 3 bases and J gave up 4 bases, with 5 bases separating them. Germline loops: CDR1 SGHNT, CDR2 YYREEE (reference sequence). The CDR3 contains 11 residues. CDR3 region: CASSSQYEQYF. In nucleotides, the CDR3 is TGTGCCAGCAGCTCCCAATACGAGCAGTACTTC. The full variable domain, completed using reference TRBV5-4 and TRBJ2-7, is ETGVTQSPTHLIKTRGQQVTLRCSSQSGHNTVSWYQQALGQGPQFIFQYYREEENGRGNFPPRFSGLQFPNYSSELNVNALELDDSALYLCASSSQYEQYFGPGTRLTVT.

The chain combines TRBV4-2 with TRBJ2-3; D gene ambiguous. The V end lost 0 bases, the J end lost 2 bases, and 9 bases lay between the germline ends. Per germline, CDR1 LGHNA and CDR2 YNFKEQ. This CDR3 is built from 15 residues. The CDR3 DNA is TGTGCCAGCAGCCAAGATCTAGAAACCACAGATACGCAGTATTTT. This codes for CASSQDLETTDTQYF.

The CDR3 protein is CASSLDGTGYHYGYTF. The CDR3 DNA is TGTGCCAGCAGCTTGGACGGGACAGGGTACCACTATGGCTACACCTTC. The chain is built from TRBV5-4 and TRBJ1-2, with 9 bases lining up with TRBD1. V gave up 0 bases and J gave up 3 bases; unmatched junction bases: 6. The germline CDR1 and CDR2 sequences are SGHNT and YYREEE (reference sequence). CDR3 length: 16 amino acids. The whole variable domain, remainder taken from reference TRBV5-4 and TRBJ1-2, is ETGVTQSPTHLIKTRGQQVTLRCSSQSGHNTVSWYQQALGQGPQFIFQYYREEENGRGNFPPRFSGLQFPNYSSELNVNALELDDSALYLCASSLDGTGYHYGYTFGSGTRLTVV.

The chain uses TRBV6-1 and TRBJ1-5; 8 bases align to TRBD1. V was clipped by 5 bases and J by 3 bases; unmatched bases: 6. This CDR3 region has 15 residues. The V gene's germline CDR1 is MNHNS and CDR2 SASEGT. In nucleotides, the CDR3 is TGTGCCAGCAGTTGGACAGGGAGCGACAATCAGCCCCAGCATTTT. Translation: CASSWTGSDNQPQHF.

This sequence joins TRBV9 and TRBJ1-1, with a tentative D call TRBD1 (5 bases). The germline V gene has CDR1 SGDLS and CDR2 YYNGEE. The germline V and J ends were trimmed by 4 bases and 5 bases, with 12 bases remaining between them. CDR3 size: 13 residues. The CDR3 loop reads CASSSFSGTEAFF. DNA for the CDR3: TGTGCCAGCAGCTCCTTTTCAGGGACTGAAGCTTTCTTT.

The CDR3 is CACPTPGQGQETQYF. As DNA, the CDR3 is TGTGCCTGCCCAACCCCCGGACAGGGACAAGAGACCCAGTACTTC. The genes are TRBV30 and TRBJ2-5; 8 positions match TRBD1. This CDR3 spans 15 amino acids. Germline CDR1 reads GTSNPN; CDR2 reads SVGIG (reference sequence). J was trimmed by 2 bases and V by 6 bases; bases with no gene match: 11.

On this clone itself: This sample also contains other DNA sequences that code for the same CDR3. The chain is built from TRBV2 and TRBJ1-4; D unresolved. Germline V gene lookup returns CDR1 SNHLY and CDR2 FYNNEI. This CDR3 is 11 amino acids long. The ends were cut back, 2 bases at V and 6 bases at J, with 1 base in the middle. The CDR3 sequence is CASSEYEKLFF. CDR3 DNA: TGTGCCAGCAGTGAATATGAAAAACTGTTTTTT.

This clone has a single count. CDR3 bases: TGTGCCAGCAGCTTAAGAACAGGGGTCGAGCAGTACTTC. As protein: CASSLRTGVEQYF. V is TRBV11-2 and J is TRBJ2-7; 7 nucleotides line up with TRBD1. The CDR3 is 13 residues long. The ends lost 2 bases at V and 6 bases at J; junction bases unmatched: 4. The germline CDR1 and CDR2 sequences are SGHAT and FQNNGV.

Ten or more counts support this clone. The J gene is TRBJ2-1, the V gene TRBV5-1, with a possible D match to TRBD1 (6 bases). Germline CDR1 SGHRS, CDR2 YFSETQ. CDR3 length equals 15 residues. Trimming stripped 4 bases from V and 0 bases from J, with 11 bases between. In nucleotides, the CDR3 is TGCGCCAGCAGCGCAGGGGTGGGCTCCTACAATGAGCAGTTCTTC. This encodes CASSAGVGSYNEQFF.

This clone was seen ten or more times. CDR3 sequence: CASATIISYNEQFF. CDR3 sequence (DNA): TGTGCCAGTGCCACCATAATCTCCTACAATGAGCAGTTCTTC. The rearrangement uses TRBV19 and TRBJ2-1; D unresolved. Germline V gives CDR1 LNHDA, CDR2 SQIVND (reference sequence). CDR3 length: 14 amino acids. V was pared by 8 bases and J by 0 bases, with 11 bases between.